This paragraph reports one T cell receptor (beta chain). Its antigen specificity is not known. No clone much larger than this one lies a single base away; base qualities are absent. This sample stems from a study of blood T cells in healthy people across ages (dated by TCRdb to between 2015 and 2016). Study-wide context: In model experiments, template switching captured about one uniquely barcoded TCR beta cDNA molecule for every two T cells. Age-related changes in TCR beta repertoire diversity were measured in the study by deep sequencing normalized with unique cDNA molecular identifiers. The donors were divided into four age groups: young (average roughly 17 years), middle-aged (about 39), aged (about 56) and long-lived (about 80). To avoid experimental bias, donors of different ages were distributed randomly across sequencing lanes. Using the same blood draw, the study looked at two additional independent replicas of 1 million unique cDNA reads for two donors, one aged 18 to 29 and the other aged 80 or older. Broader findings and caveats from the paper: As age increased, observed TCR beta diversity per million T cells dropped in a roughly linear way, and a significant reduction was already evident by age about 40. Bulk unsorted PBMC profiling prevented conclusive comparison of naive and antigen-experienced compartments. Because the CMV infection status of the donors was unknown, age-related changes in expanded clonotypes may potentially have been confounded. Estimates of total diversity based on one million sequenced T cells were regarded as lower bounds and as underestimates. The percentage of naive T cells measured by flow cytometry correlated strongly with observed TCR beta diversity. Compared with the aged group, more naive CD4+ T cells, fewer expanded clones and increased TCR diversity were shown by the long-lived group, suggesting age selection.

Library preparation used 5' RACE. The sequencer was an Illumina HiSeq 2500. A second PCR of 7 to 11 cycles was run with a J-beta primer mix and a sample-barcoded 5' primer. A unique molecular identifier was introduced onto each TCR beta cDNA molecule by a template-switch 5' adaptor carrying 12 random nucleotides. At least 2.5 million CDR3-containing paired-end reads were obtained from each sample. All of the RNA was converted into first-strand cDNA using the Mint cDNA synthesis kit, with a TRBC-specific oligonucleotide serving as the primer. Following uracil-DNA glycosylase treatment, all cDNA underwent a first 18-cycle PCR with the universal primers M1SS and BC2_uni_R. In the source study's methods: Normalization of each sample was performed by random selection of 1 million high-quality reads, each carrying a distinct molecular identifier. Instead of being binned into consensus sequences, reads with shared molecular identifiers were discarded. MiTCR, run with a Q25 quality threshold and the strictest error-elimination algorithm, handled CDR3 identification, clonotype clustering and error correction. A nonparametric unseen species model using Euler transformation provided a lower-bound estimate of total TCR beta diversity. TCRdb applied fastp at Q25 and MiXCR to the public reads, then kept only in-frame beta chains. CDR3 protein duplicates are merged, each entry listing the most common genes and DNA. None of the V and J calls come from the authors' own analysis; TCRdb made them. This sample holds about 2 million distinct CDR3 sequences; around 50% were observed only once. Of the sample, 2% to 2.5% is held by the ten largest clones.

V is reduced by 7 bases and J by 9 bases, leaving a spacing of 13 bases between them. As encoded in the germline V gene (reference sequence), CDR1 is DFQATT while CDR2 is SNEGSKA. Taken from cysteine to phenylalanine, the CDR3 has 11 residues. The only DNA kept is the CDR3, 33 bases in frame from the first base. Systemically healthy Caucasian individuals from Russia, 35 to 50 in total and aged roughly 6 to 100 years, were included as donors. Around 10 milliliters of peripheral blood were collected from each donor into EDTA-treated Vacutainer tubes. Ficoll-Paque density-gradient centrifugation was used to isolate PBMCs, with at least 7 million per sample. Total RNA, at least 6 micrograms per sample, was extracted from PBMCs with Trizol reagent. For every donor, an aliquot of PBMCs went through flow cytometry to measure the percentages of naive CD45RAhigh/CD27high T cells.

The V and J genes are TRBV20-1 and TRBJ2-1; confidence is insufficient to name the D gene. The sample consisted of blood. This TCR came from a woman between 40 and 55 years old in good health. The CDR3 protein sequence reads: CSVIHRVEQFF. The DNA is TGCAGTGTCATCCATCGGGTTGAGCAGTTCTTC.